Detailed here is one T cell receptor (beta chain). The antigen it recognizes is unknown. No per-base quality is available; no much larger clone lies one base away. This entry belongs to a study of control samples from healthy donors and cancer patients (dated by TCRdb to 2020 to 2021). The CDR3 sequence holds 14 residues, the cysteine and phenylalanine included. Solely the CDR3 DNA is kept, with 42 bases framed from the first base. Via the germline V gene (reference sequence), CDR1 is LNHDA and CDR2 SQIVND. Trimming takes 6 bases off V and 5 bases off J; junction bases not matched to a gene: 10. To prepare the library, the immunoSEQ multiplex PCR assay was applied. TCRdb stores this immuneACCESS table with in-frame sequences only. Part of the clones is absent; in the studies checked, under half of the shortfall reflects unresolved V genes, and no reason is known for the rest. Present in this sample are about 60,000 clones, 75% to 95% of which were seen just once. Of the sample, 1.2% is held by the ten largest clones.

Sequences were obtained from PBMCs. The V and J segments used are TRBV19 and TRBJ2-7; 7 middle bases align to TRBD1. The sequence was obtained from a woman in her fifties or sixties with colorectal cancer. The nucleotide sequence reads TGTGCCAGTAGCAAAGACAGGGTGAGAAACGAGCAGTACTTC. Translation gives CASSKDRVRNEQYF.